This entry features one T cell receptor beta chain sequence. Its specific antigen is unknown. Per-base qualities were not stored, and no clone one base away is much larger. V and J are truncated by 1 base and 1 base respectively, leaving an intervening sequence of 11 bases. Based on the germline V gene (reference sequence), the CDR1 and CDR2 sequences are MNHEY and SMNVEV. The CDR3 runs 16 residues from the cysteine to the phenylalanine. The read is trimmed to its CDR3 DNA, 48 bases read in frame from base 1. The data stem from a study of somatic mutations in cytotoxic T cells in rheumatoid arthritis (dated by TCRdb to the late 2010s). Background for the entire study: Peripheral blood (around 31 ml EDTA) was collected from patients immediately after diagnosis and before any treatment began. For 60 or so rheumatoid arthritis patients and fewer than 25 healthy controls, TCRB deep sequencing was carried out. In newly diagnosed rheumatoid arthritis without treatment, the study examined if expanded CD8+ T-cell clones harbor somatic mutations, relying on TCRB deep sequencing to characterize clonality. Sorted V beta1+ cells also underwent TCRB sequencing, and some V beta antibody-stained T-cell populations were flow-sorted at nearly 100% purity on a FACSAria II or Sony SH800. The median ages of the patient and control groups were essentially identical.

The study at large found these results: Several identical CD8+ TCRB sequences were found in both blood and synovial fluid, and in about an eighth of the 65 patients the largest CD8+ clone exceeded 20% of CD8+ cells. The expanded CD8+ clones had unknown antigen targets, and not appearing in virus-specific databases did not rule out that they were virus-specific. An increase of CD8+ clonality with age was seen in patients (Spearman r ~ 0.49) but not in healthy controls. The slight underrepresentation of TRBV07 in patients was not corrected for multiple comparisons. There was no significant difference in CD8+ T-cell clonality between rheumatoid arthritis patients and age-matched healthy controls.

Flow cytometry confirmed the purity of CD4+ and CD8+ cells that had been isolated by positive magnetic bead selection on an AutoMACS. After a first flow cytometry screen using a TCR V beta antibody panel, clonal expansions were characterized through TCRB deep sequencing of sorted CD8+ fractions. Isolation of peripheral blood mononuclear cells was done through Ficoll-Paque PLUS density gradient separation. DNA was extracted from CD4-enriched, CD8-enriched or PBMC samples with Nucleospin Tissue or Tissue XS kits and quantified with a Qubit 2.0 fluorometer. The immunoSEQ assay was applied to genomic DNA for TCRB CDR3 sequencing. The authors processed their data as follows. Only a few patient CD8+ clones larger than 1% matched published virus-specific TCRB sequences when compared against them. Analyses were restricted to productive TCRB rearrangements. Defining a clone by its unique TCRB CDR3 sequence, the study calculated clonality as a productive clonality index derived from Shannon entropy. The template counts of each clone relative to the total templates per sample were used to calculate repertoire overlap between two samples. Flow cytometry-measured V-gene usage correlated with V-gene usage from TCRB sequencing, with a Spearman r of about 0.56. As stored in TCRdb, this immuneACCESS dataset retains in-frame rearrangements with V and J assigned. A fraction of the clones does not appear; measured against another copy, unresolved V genes explain less than half of the discrepancy, and the remainder lacks a known reason. The V and J calls and clone size come from that table; D and trimming were worked out from the DNA. Counted in this sample were around 20,000 clones; approximately 78% of them appeared once. The ten largest clonotypes hold roughly 13% of the sample.

The TCR sequence derives from an adult with rheumatoid arthritis. The chain is assembled from TRBV27 and TRBJ2-1; tentative D gene TRBD2, with 5 bases matching. Input material: CD8+ T cells sorted from blood. DNA sequence: TGTGCCAGCAGTTTATTAGGCGGGTCGTCCTACAATGAGCAGTTCTTC. Protein translation: CASSLLGGSSYNEQFF.